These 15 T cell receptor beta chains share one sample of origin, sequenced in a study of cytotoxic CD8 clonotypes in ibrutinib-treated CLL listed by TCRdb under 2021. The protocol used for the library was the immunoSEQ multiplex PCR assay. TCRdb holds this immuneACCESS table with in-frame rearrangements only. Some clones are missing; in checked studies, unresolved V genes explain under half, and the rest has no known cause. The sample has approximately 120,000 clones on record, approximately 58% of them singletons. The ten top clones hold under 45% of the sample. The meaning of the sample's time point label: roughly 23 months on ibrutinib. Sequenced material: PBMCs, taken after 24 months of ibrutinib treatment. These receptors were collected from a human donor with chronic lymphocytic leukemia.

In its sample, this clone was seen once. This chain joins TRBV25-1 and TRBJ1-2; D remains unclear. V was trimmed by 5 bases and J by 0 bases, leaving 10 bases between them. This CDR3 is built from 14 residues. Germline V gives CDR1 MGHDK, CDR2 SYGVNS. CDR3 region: CASSFAGANYGYTF. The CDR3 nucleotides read TGTGCCAGCAGTTTCGCAGGCGCTAACTATGGCTACACCTTC.

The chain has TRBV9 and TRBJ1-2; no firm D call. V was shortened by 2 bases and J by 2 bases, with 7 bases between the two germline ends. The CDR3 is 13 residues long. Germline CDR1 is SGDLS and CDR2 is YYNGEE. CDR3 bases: TGTGCCAGCAGCGTTCTGACGAACTATGGCTACACCTTC. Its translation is CASSVLTNYGYTF.

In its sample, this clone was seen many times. Written as DNA, the CDR3 is TGCGCCAGTGCGGGACAACGGGGCACTGAAGCTTTCTTT. Protein product: CASAGQRGTEAFF. V usage is TRBV5-1 and J usage is TRBJ1-1; TRBD1 is a possible D gene (6 bases). CDR3 size: 13 residues. Trimming removed 8 bases from V and 4 bases from J, with 15 bases in between. CDR1 and CDR2 (germline): SGHRS, YFSETQ.

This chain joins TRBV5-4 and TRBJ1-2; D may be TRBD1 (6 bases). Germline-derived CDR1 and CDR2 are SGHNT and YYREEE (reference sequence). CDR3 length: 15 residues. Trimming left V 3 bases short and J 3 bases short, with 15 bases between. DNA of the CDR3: TGTGCCAGCAGCTCTAGACAGGAAACCTACTATGGCTACACCTTC. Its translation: CASSSRQETYYGYTF.

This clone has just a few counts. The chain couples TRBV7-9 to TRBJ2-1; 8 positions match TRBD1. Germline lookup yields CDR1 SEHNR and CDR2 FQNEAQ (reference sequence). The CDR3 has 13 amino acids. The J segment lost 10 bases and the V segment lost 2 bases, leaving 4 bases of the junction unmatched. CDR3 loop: CASSLSQGGEQFF. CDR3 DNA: TGTGCCAGCAGCTTATCACAGGGGGGCGAGCAGTTCTTC. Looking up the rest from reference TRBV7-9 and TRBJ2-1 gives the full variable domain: DTGVSQNPRHKITKRGQNVTFRCDPISEHNRLYWYRQTLGQGPEFLTYFQNEAQLEKSRLLSDRFSAERPKGSFSTLEIQRTEQGDSAMYLCASSLSQGGEQFFGPGTRLTVL.

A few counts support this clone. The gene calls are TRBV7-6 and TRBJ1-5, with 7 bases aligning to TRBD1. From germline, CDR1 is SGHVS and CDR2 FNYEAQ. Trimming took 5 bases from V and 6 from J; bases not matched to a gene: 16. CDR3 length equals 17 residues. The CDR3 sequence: CASSPYPPRQGGQPQHF. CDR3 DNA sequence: TGTGCCAGCAGCCCCTACCCGCCCAGACAGGGCGGTCAGCCCCAGCATTTT. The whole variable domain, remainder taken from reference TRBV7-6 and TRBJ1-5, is GAGVSQSPRYKVTKRGQDVALRCDPISGHVSLYWYRQALGQGPEFLTYFNYEAQQDKSGLPNDRFSAERPEGSISTLTIQRTEQRDSAMYRCASSPYPPRQGGQPQHFGDGTRLSIL.

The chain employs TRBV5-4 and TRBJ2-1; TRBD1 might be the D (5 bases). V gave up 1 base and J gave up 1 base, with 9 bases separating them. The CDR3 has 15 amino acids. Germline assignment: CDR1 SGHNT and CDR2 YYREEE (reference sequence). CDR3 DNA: TGTGCCAGCAGCTTGAGGGGCCGGTCCTACAATGAGCAGTTCTTC. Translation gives CASSLRGRSYNEQFF.

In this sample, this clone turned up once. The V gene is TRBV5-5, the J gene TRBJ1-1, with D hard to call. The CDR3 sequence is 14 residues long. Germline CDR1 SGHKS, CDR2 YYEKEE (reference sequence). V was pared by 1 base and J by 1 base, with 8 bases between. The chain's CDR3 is CASSLFLGNTEAFF. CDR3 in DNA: TGTGCCAGCAGCTTGTTCCTGGGGAACACTGAAGCTTTCTTT.

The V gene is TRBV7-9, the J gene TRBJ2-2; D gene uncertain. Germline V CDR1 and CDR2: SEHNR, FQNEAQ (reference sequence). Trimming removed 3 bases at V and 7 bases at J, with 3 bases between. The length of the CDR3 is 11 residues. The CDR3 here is CASSFNGELFF. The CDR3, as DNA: TGTGCCAGCAGCTTTAACGGGGAGCTGTTTTTT.

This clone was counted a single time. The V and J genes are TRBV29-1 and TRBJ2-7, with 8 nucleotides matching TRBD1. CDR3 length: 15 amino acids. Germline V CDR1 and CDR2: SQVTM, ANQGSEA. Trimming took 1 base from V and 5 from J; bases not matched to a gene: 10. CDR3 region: CSVEGKQGGRDEQYF. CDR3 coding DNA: TGCAGCGTTGAAGGGAAACAGGGGGGAAGAGACGAGCAGTACTTC.

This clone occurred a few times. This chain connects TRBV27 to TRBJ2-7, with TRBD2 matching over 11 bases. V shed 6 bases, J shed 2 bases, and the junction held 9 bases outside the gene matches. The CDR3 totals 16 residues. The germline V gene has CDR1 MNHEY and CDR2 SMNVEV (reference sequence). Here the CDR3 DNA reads TGTGCCAGCAGAACCTTAGCGGGGGGGCCTCCCTACGAGCAGTACTTC. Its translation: CASRTLAGGPPYEQYF.

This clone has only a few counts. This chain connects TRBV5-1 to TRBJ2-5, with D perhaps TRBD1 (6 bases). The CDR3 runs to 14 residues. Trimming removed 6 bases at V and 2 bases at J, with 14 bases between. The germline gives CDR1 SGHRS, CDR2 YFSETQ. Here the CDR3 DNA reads TGCGCCAGCAACTATGGACAGCCACAAGAGACCCAGTACTTC. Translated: CASNYGQPQETQYF.

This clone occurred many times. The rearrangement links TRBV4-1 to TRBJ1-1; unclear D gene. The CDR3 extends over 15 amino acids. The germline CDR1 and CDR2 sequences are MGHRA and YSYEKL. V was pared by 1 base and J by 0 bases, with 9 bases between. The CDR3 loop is CASSQVERMNTEAFF. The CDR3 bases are TGCGCCAGCAGCCAAGTAGAACGGATGAACACTGAAGCTTTCTTT.

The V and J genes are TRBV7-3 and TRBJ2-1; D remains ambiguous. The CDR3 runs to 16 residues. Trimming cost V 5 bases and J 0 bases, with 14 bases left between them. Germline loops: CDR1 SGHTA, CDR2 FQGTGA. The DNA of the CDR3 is TGTGCCAGCAGCCCCGCGACAACCTACTCCTACAATGAGCAGTTCTTC. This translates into CASSPATTYSYNEQFF. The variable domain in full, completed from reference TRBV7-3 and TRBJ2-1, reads GAGVSQTPSNKVTEKGKYVELRCDPISGHTALYWYRQSLGQGPEFLIYFQGTGAADDSGLPNDRFFAVRPEGSVSTLKIQRTERGDSAVYLCASSPATTYSYNEQFFGPGTRLTVL.

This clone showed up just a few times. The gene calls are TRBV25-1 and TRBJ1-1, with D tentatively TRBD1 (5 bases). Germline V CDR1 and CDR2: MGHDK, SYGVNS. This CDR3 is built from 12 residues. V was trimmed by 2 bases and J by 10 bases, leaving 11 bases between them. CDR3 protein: CASSEGGGSAFF. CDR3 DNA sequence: TGTGCCAGCAGTGAAGGTGGGGGATCAGCTTTCTTT.